This T cell receptor (beta chain) was recorded in a study of beta chain features in type 1 diabetes. For this clone: What it binds is not known.

A CD45RO/CCR7/CD25/CD127/CD95/CD27 panel sorted naive, central memory, regulatory and stem cell-like memory CD4+ cells. Study outcomes and limitations: PCR might pick shorter templates more often, in the same way for patients and controls.

Reverse transcribing all isolated RNA meant expressed TCRB transcripts were sequenced. Produced via immunoSEQ multiplex PCR; TCRdb's table is partial and in-frame only. Here the sample spans fewer than 650,000 clones, roughly a sixth being singletons. The receptor comes from a man aged 18 to 35 in good health. The material sequenced was naive CD4+ T cells from blood.

The CDR3 region has the DNA TGTGCCAGTAGAACCCGGCGGGACATCAACACCGGGGAGCTGTTTTTT. Its translation: CASRTRRDINTGELFF. The rearrangement joins TRBV19 to TRBJ2-2, with D perhaps matching TRBD1 or TRBD2 (6 bases each). Per germline, CDR1 LNHDA and CDR2 SQIVND (reference sequence). This CDR3 is built from 16 residues. The V end was cut by 6 bases, the J end by 2 bases, with 16 bases between.